These 14 T cell receptor beta chains were all obtained from the same sample, sequenced in a study of CD8+ T cells in alopecia areata. The treatment: oral pan-JAK inhibitor, 5-10 mg twice daily. Reverse transcription of extracted RNA yielded cDNA, which provided the sequencing template. Here immunoSEQ multiplex PCR was the method, and the copy in TCRdb shows in-frame clones only, minus some. The sample shows 200,000 to 250,000 clones, approximately 45% of them seen only once. Sequencing used CD4+ T cells sorted from blood, obtained at approximately week 36, from a patient treated with tofacitinib. The receptors were sampled from a human donor with alopecia areata.

This chain uses TRBV9 with TRBJ1-1; D perhaps matches TRBD1 (6 bases). CDR1 is SGDLS and CDR2 is YYNGEE in the germline V gene. The ends were cut back, 0 bases at V and 0 bases at J, with 9 bases in the middle. CDR3 length: 15 amino acids. CDR3 protein: CASSVADSLNTEAFF. The CDR3 coding sequence is TGTGCCAGCAGCGTAGCGGACAGCTTGAACACTGAAGCTTTCTTT.

This clone was observed a single time. This chain connects TRBV7-3 to TRBJ2-2; 8 bases fit TRBD2. This CDR3 has 16 residues. The ends lost 5 bases at V and 1 base at J; junction bases unmatched: 6. The germline V gene encodes CDR1 SGHTA and CDR2 FQGTGA. Here the CDR3 reads CASSQGTRGNTGELFF. CDR3 nucleotide sequence: TGTGCCAGCAGCCAGGGGACTAGGGGGAACACCGGGGAGCTGTTTTTT.

V and J are TRBV29-1 and TRBJ2-3, with D unresolved. CDR3 length: 14 amino acids. The germline CDR1 and CDR2 sequences are SQVTM and ANQGSEA. V was trimmed by 4 bases and J by 2 bases, leaving 13 bases between them. CDR3 in amino acids: CSVGHWDDTDTQYF. As DNA, the CDR3 is TGCAGCGTTGGACATTGGGATGACACAGATACGCAGTATTTT.

This chain uses TRBV27 with TRBJ1-2; D might be TRBD1 (6 bases). The CDR3 has 16 residues. The V gene lost 5 bases and the J gene lost 2 bases, with 18 bases spanning the gap. Germline CDR1 reads MNHEY; CDR2 reads SMNVEV (reference sequence). This chain's CDR3 is CASSPAWGGANYGYTF. The CDR3 bases are TGTGCCAGCAGTCCCGCATGGGGGGGGGCGAACTATGGCTACACCTTC.

This clone has more than one count but fewer than ten. The chain carries TRBV7-8 and TRBJ1-5; 7 bases match TRBD1. There are 17 residues in the CDR3. Germline V gene data show CDR1 as SGHVS and CDR2 as FQNEAQ. J lost 1 base, V lost 4 bases, and 10 bases had no gene match. Here the CDR3 reads CASSSKGAGGSNQPQHF. The CDR3 DNA sequence: TGTGCCAGCAGCTCCAAGGGGGCGGGGGGGAGCAATCAGCCCCAGCATTTT.

The J gene is TRBJ1-4, the V gene TRBV25-1; 7 bases are a match to TRBD1. CDR1 and CDR2 from the germline V gene are MGHDK and SYGVNS. This CDR3 has 15 amino acids. Losses at the gene ends were 3 bases for V and 8 bases for J; bases not matched to a gene: 9. CDR3: CASSDRTGALEKLFF. The CDR3 DNA follows: TGTGCCAGCAGTGATAGGACAGGAGCTCTAGAAAAACTGTTTTTT.

This clone was counted only a few times. V and J are TRBV10-3 and TRBJ2-3; TRBD1 or TRBD2 may be the D gene (5 bases each). This CDR3 contains 11 residues. Deletions cut 8 bases from V and 2 bases from J, with 5 bases between. The germline V gene encodes CDR1 ENHRY and CDR2 SYGVKD. CDR3 DNA sequence: TGTGCCATCGGGACCACAGATACGCAGTATTTT. Translating it yields CAIGTTDTQYF.

This chain joins TRBV29-1 and TRBJ1-4, with D uncertain. V was cut by 4 bases and J by 0 bases, with 3 bases left in between. From germline, CDR1 is SQVTM and CDR2 ANQGSEA. The CDR3 has 12 amino acids. CDR3 sequence (DNA): TGCAGCGTTGCAGCAACTAATGAAAAACTGTTTTTT. Its protein product is CSVAATNEKLFF.

The rearrangement joins TRBV30 to TRBJ2-1; tentatively, D is TRBD2 (5 bases). V was pared by 3 bases and J by 0 bases, with 6 bases between. Germline V gene lookup returns CDR1 GTSNPN and CDR2 SVGIG (reference sequence). The CDR3 has 13 residues. The CDR3 region is CAWRRDSYNEQFF. The CDR3 nucleotides read TGTGCCTGGAGACGGGACTCCTACAATGAGCAGTTCTTC.

A single count supports this clone. The chain employs TRBV27 and TRBJ2-1; tentative D call: TRBD1 (5 bases). V was trimmed by 5 bases and J by 13 bases, leaving 21 bases between them. Germline V gives CDR1 MNHEY, CDR2 SMNVEV (reference sequence). The CDR3 is 14 amino acids. The CDR3 is CASSPRSIRGLQFF. The CDR3 nucleotides read TGTGCCAGCAGTCCGCGGTCTATTAGGGGATTACAGTTCTTC.

Comment on this clone: Only one base separates this from a far larger clonotype, so it likely reflects a read error. This specimen includes other DNA sequences encoding the same CDR3. The chain recombines TRBV28 with TRBJ2-5; no reliable D call. The DNA end is more similar to TRBJ2-7, so the J call may be wrong. CDR1 is MDHEN, CDR2 SYDVKM, per germline. This CDR3 region has 15 residues. CDR3 nucleotides: TGTGCCAGCAGTTTATCCCCTCGGAGCTCCTACGAGCAGTACTTC. Translated: CASSLSPRSSYEQYF.

The chain couples TRBV5-4 to TRBJ2-3, with TRBD1 identical over 8 bases. Germline V gene data show CDR1 as SGHNT and CDR2 as YYREEE (reference sequence). The CDR3 loop spans 14 amino acids. Trimming cost V 4 bases and J 2 bases; bases outside gene matches: 3. This CDR3 is CASSDRGSTDTQYF. For the CDR3, the DNA is TGTGCCAGCAGCGACAGGGGATCCACAGATACGCAGTATTTT. Together with reference TRBV5-4 and TRBJ2-3, the CDR3 gives the full variable domain: ETGVTQSPTHLIKTRGQQVTLRCSSQSGHNTVSWYQQALGQGPQFIFQYYREEENGRGNFPPRFSGLQFPNYSSELNVNALELDDSALYLCASSDRGSTDTQYFGPGTRLTVL.

This clone showed up just a few times. This rearrangement joins TRBV29-1 to TRBJ2-3, with 8 bases lining up with TRBD1. The CDR3 length is 15 residues. The V segment lost 5 bases and the J segment 6 bases; nucleotides outside the gene matches: 13. CDR1 SQVTM and CDR2 ANQGSEA come from the germline V gene. The CDR3 region is CSVQRDRGPGDTQYF. CDR3 sequence (DNA): TGCAGCGTTCAACGTGACAGGGGCCCAGGGGATACGCAGTATTTT.

This clone was counted a few times. This chain links TRBV14 with TRBJ2-2; 11 bases are a match to TRBD2. The germline V gene encodes CDR1 SGHDN and CDR2 FVKESK. This CDR3 is 18 amino acids long. V shed 4 bases and J 2 bases; nucleotides not matched to a gene: 9. In DNA, the CDR3 is TGTGCCAGCAGCCTCGGGGGACTAGCGGATTCAAACACCGGGGAGCTGTTTTTT. This translates into CASSLGGLADSNTGELFF.